The sequence of this T cell receptor (beta chain) was determined in a study of early T cells in non-severe SARS-CoV-2 infection. Many counts were recorded for this clonotype. The CDR3 length is 11 residues. CDR1 and CDR2 (germline): MNHEY, SVGAGI. V was shortened by 8 bases and J by 8 bases, with 7 bases between the two germline ends. A single record per CDR3 protein comes from TCRdb applying MiXCR to the 5' RACE reads. Found here are tens of thousands of distinct CDR3 sequences, roughly 14% of them singletons; the top ten hold roughly 4.2%. The TCR sequence derives from an adult who was a healthcare worker with PCR-confirmed SARS-CoV-2 infection or an uninfected control (not recorded which). The chain couples TRBV6-5 to TRBJ1-6; D ambiguous. The sample consisted of whole blood. The CDR3 region has the DNA TGTGCCAGCCGCGGGGATTCACCCCTCCACTTT. Translating gives CASRGDSPLHF.